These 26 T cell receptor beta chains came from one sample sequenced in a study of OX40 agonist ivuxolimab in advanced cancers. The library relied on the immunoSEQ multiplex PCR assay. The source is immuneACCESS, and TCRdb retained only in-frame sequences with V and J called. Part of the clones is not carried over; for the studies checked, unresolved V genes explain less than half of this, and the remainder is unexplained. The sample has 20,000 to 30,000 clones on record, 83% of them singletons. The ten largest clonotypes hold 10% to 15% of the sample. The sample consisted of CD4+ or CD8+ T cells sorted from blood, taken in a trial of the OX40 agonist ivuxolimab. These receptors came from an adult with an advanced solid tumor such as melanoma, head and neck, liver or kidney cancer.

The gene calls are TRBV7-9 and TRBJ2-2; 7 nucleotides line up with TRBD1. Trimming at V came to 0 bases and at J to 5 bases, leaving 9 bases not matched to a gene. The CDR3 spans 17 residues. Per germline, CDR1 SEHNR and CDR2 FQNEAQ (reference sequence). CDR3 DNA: TGTGCCAGCAGCTTAGCGTCGACAGGGCTTGGGACCGGGGAGCTGTTTTTT. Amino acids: CASSLASTGLGTGELFF.

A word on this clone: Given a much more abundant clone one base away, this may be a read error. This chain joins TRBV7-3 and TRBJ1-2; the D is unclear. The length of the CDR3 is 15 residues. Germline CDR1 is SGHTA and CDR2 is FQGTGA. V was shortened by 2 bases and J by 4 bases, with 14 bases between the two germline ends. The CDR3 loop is CASSLGGGLSYGYTF. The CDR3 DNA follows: TGTGCCAGCAGCTTAGGAGGAGGACTCAGCTATGGCTACACCTTC.

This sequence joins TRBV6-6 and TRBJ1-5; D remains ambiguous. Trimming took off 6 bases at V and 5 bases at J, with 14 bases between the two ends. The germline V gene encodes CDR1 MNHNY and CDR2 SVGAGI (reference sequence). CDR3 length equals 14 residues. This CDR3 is CASSPGRTYQPQHF. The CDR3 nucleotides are TGTGCCAGCAGCCCCGGGAGGACTTATCAGCCCCAGCATTTT.

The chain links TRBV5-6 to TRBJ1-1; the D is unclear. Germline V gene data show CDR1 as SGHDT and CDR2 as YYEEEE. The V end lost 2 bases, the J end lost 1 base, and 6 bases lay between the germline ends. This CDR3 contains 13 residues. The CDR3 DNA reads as TGTGCCAGCAGCTTAGCAGAGAACACTGAAGCTTTCTTT. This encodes CASSLAENTEAFF.

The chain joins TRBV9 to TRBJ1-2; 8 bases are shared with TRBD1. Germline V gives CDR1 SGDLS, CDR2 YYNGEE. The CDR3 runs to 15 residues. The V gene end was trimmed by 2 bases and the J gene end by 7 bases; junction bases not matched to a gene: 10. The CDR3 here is CASSVPNPGGIGYTF. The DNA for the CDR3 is TGTGCCAGCAGCGTCCCCAACCCAGGGGGCATTGGCTACACCTTC.

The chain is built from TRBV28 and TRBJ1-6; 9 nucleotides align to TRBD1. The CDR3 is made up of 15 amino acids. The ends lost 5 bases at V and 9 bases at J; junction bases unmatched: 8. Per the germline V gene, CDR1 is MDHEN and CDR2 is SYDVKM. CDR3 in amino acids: CASSPLTGGGSPLHF. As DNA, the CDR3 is TGTGCCAGCAGTCCCCTGACAGGGGGTGGTTCACCCCTCCACTTT.

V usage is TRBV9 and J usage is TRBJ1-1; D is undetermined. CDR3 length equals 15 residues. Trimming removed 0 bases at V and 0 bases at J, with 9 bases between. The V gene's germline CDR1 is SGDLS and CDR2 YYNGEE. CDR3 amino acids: CASSVEAKMNTEAFF. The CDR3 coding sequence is TGTGCCAGCAGCGTAGAGGCCAAGATGAACACTGAAGCTTTCTTT.

CDR3 nucleotides: TGTGCTAGTGGTTTGGTCATCGGGACAGATAATTCACCCCTCCACTTT. It is translated as CASGLVIGTDNSPLHF. The chain is built from TRBV12-5 and TRBJ1-6, with 7 nucleotides matching TRBD1. V trimming: 0 bases; J trimming: 5 bases; junction bases outside the gene matches: 4. This CDR3 comprises 16 residues. Germline lookup yields CDR1 LGHNT and CDR2 FRNRAP.

DNA for the CDR3: TGTGCCAGCAGTGAAGCCCCCTTTCCACAAGAGACCCAGTACTTC. The encoded protein is CASSEAPFPQETQYF. This sequence joins TRBV2 and TRBJ2-5, with no clear D. Trimming removed 0 bases at V and 2 bases at J, with 10 bases between. In germline, CDR1 is SNHLY, CDR2 FYNNEI. This CDR3 region has 15 residues.

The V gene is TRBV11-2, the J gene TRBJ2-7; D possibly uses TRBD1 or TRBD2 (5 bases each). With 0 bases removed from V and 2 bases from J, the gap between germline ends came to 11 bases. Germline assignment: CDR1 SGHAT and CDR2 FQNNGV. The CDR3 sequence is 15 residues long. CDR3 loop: CASSLDLGTPYEQYF. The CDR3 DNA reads TGTGCCAGCAGCTTAGATCTGGGGACCCCCTACGAGCAGTACTTC.

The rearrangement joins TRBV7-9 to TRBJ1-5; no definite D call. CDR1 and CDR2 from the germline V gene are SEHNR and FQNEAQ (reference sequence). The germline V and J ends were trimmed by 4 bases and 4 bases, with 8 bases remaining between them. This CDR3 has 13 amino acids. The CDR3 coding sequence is TGTGCCAGCAGCTCCGGGCCTAATCAGCCCCAGCATTTT. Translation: CASSSGPNQPQHF.

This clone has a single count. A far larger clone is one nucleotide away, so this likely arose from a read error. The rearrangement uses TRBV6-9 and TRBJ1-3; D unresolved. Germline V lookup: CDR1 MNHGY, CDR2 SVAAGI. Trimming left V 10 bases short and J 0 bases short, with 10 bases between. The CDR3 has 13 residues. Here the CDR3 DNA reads TGTGCCATTCAAGAAAACTCTGGAAACACCATATATTTT. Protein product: CAIQENSGNTIYF.

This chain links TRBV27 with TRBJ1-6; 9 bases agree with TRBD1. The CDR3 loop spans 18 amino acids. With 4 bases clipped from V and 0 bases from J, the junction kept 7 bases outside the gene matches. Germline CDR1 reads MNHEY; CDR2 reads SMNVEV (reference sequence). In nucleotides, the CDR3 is TGTGCCAGCAGTTCGGGGACAGGGTACAGCTCCTATAATTCACCCCTCCACTTT. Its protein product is CASSSGTGYSSYNSPLHF.

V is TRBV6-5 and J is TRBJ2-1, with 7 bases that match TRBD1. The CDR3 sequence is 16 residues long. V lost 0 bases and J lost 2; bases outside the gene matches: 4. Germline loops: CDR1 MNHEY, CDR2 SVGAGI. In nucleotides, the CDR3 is TGTGCCAGCAGTTACTCGGGGGACAGTCCCTACAATGAGCAGTTCTTC. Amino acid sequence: CASSYSGDSPYNEQFF.

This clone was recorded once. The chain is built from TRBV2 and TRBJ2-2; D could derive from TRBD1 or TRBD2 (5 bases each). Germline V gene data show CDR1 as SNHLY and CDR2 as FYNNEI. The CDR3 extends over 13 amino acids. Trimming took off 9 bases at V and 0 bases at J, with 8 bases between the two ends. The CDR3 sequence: CARGTTNTGELFF. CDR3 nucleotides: TGTGCCAGAGGGACCACGAACACCGGGGAGCTGTTTTTT.

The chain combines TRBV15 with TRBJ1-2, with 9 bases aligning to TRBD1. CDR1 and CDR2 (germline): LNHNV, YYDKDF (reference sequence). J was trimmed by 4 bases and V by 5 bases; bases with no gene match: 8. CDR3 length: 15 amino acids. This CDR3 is CATSYFSDRGYGYTF. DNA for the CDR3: TGTGCCACCAGCTATTTTTCGGACAGGGGCTATGGCTACACCTTC.

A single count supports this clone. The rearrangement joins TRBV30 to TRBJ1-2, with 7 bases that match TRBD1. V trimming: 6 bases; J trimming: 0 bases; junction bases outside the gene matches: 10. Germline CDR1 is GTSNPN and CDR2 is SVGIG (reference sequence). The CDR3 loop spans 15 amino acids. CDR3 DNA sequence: TGTGCCTGCCGCCGCCGGGACAGAGCTAACTATGGCTACACCTTC. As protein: CACRRRDRANYGYTF.

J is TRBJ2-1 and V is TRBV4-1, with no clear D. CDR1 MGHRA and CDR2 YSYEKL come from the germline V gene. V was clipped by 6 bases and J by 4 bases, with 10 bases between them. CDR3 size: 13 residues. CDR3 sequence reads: CASRGTGYNEQFF. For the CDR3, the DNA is TGCGCCAGCAGGGGCACTGGTTACAATGAGCAGTTCTTC.

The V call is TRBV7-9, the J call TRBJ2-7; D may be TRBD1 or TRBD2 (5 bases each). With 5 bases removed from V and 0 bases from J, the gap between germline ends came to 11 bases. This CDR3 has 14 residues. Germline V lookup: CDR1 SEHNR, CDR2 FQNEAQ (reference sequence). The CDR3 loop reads CASSRPGSSYEQYF. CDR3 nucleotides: TGTGCCAGCAGCCGCCCAGGGAGCTCCTACGAGCAGTACTTC.

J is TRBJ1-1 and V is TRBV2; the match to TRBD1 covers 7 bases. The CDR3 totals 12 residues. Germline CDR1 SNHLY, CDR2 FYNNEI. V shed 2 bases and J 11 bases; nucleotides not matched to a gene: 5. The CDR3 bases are TGTGCCAGCAGTGAAAACAGGGGTCGGGCTTTCTTT. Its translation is CASSENRGRAFF.

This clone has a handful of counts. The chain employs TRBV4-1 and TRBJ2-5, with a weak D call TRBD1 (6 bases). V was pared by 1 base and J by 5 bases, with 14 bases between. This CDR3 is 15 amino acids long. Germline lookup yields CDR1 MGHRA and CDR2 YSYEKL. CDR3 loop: CASSQVSGAGETQYF. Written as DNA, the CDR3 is TGCGCCAGCAGCCAAGTTTCAGGGGCCGGGGAGACCCAGTACTTC.

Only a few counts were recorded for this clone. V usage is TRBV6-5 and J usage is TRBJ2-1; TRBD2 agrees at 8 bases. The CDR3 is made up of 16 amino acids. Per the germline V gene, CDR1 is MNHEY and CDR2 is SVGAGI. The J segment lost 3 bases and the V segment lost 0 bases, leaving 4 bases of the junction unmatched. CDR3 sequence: CASSYSGGENYNEQFF. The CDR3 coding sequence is TGTGCCAGCAGTTACTCCGGGGGGGAGAACTACAATGAGCAGTTCTTC.

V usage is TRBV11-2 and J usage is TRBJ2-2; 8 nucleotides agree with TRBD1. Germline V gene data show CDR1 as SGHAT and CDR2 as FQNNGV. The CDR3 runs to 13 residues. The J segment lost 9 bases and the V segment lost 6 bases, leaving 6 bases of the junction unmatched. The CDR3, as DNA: TGTGCCAGCAGAGTTAGGGACAGGTGGGAGCTGTTTTTT. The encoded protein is CASRVRDRWELFF.

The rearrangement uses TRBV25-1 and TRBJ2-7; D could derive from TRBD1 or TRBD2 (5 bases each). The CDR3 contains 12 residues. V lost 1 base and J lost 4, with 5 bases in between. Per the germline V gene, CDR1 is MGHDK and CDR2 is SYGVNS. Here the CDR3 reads CASSEWGYEQYF. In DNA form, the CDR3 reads TGTGCCAGCAGTGAATGGGGGTACGAGCAGTACTTC.

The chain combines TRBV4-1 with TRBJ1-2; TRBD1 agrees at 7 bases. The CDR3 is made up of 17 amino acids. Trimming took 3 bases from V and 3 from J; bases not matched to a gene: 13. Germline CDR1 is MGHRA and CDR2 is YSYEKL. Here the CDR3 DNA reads TGCGCCAGCAGCCAGACCGAAACGGCAACAGGGGACTATGGCTACACCTTC. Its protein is CASSQTETATGDYGYTF.

CDR3 sequence: CASSLTGGTNEKLFF. CDR3 nucleotide sequence: TGTGCCAGCAGTTTGACAGGGGGCACTAATGAAAAACTGTTTTTT. The chain employs TRBV27 and TRBJ1-4; 10 bases line up with TRBD1. CDR1 and CDR2 from the germline V gene are MNHEY and SMNVEV (reference sequence). With V trimmed by 3 bases and J by 2 bases, 0 bases remained unmatched. The CDR3 has 15 amino acids.